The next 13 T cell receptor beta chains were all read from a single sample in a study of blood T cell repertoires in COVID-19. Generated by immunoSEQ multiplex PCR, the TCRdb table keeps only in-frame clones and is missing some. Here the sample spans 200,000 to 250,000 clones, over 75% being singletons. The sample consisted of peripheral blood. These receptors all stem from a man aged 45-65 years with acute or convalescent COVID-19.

The CDR3: CASGFRGGGELFF. Here the CDR3 DNA reads TGTGCCAGCGGCTTCAGGGGTGGCGGGGAGCTGTTTTTT. This chain connects TRBV12-3 or TRBV12-4 to TRBJ2-2, with D possibly TRBD1 on 6 matching bases. The CDR3 spans 13 residues. V was cut by 8 bases and J by 7 bases, with 14 bases left in between.

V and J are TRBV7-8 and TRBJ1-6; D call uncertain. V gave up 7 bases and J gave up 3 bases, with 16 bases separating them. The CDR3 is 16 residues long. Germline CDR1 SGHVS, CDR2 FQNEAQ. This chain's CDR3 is CASKGTSAFYNSPLHF. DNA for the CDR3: TGTGCCAGCAAGGGTACTAGCGCCTTCTATAATTCACCCCTCCACTTT.

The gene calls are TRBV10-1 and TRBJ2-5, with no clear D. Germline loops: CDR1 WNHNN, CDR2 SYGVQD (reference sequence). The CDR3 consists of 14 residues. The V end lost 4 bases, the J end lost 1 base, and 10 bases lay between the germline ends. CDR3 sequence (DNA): TGCGCCAGCAGTGCGCGACGCGGCCAAGAGACCCAGTACTTC. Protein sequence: CASSARRGQETQYF.

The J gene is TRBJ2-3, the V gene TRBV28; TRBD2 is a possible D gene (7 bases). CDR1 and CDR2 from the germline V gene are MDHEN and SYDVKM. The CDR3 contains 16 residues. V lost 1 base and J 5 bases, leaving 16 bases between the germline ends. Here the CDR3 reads CASSLFQGGGRDTQYF. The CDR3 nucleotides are TGTGCCAGCAGTTTATTCCAGGGAGGGGGTAGAGATACGCAGTATTTT.

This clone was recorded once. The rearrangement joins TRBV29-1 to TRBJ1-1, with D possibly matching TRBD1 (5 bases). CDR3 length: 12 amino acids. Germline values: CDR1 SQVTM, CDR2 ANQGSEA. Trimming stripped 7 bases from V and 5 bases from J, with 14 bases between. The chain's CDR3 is CSAAPRDTEAFF. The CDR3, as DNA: TGCAGCGCCGCGCCCAGGGATACTGAAGCTTTCTTT. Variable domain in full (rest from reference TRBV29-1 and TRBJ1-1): SAVISQKPSRDICQRGTSLTIQCQVDSQVTMMFWYRQQPGQSLTLIATANQGSEATYESGFVIDKFPISRPNLTFSTLTVSNMSPEDSSIYLCSAAPRDTEAFFGQGTRLTVV.

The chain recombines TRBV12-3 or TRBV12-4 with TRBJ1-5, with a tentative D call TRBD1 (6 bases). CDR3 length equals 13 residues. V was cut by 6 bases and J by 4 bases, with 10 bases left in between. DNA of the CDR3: TGTGCCAGCAGCCGACAGGCAAATCAGCCCCAGCATTTT. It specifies CASSRQANQPQHF.

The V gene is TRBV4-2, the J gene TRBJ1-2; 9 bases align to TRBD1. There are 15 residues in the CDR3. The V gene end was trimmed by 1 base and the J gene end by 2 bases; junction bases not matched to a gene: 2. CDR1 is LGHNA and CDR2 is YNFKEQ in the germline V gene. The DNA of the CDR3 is TGTGCCAGCAGCCAAGCGGGACAGGGAAACTATGGCTACACCTTC. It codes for CASSQAGQGNYGYTF.

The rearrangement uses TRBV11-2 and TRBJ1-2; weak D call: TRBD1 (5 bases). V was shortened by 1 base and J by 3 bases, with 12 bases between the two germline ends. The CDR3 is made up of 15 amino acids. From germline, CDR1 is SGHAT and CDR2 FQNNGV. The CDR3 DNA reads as TGTGCCAGCAGCTTAGGATTTGACAGAGACTATGGCTACACCTTC. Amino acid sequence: CASSLGFDRDYGYTF.

The CDR3 sequence: CASSLQNRATEAFF. CDR3 in DNA: TGTGCCAGCTCACTACAAAACAGGGCCACTGAAGCTTTCTTT. The chain is built from TRBV18 and TRBJ1-1; D perhaps matches TRBD1 (6 bases). V lost 4 bases to trimming and J lost 4 bases, with 13 bases between them. This CDR3 spans 14 amino acids. Germline V gene data show CDR1 as KGHSH and CDR2 as LQKENI.

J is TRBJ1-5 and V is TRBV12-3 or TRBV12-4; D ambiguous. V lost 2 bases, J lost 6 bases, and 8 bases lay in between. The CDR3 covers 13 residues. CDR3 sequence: CASSLSGVQPQHF. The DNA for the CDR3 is TGTGCCAGCAGTTTATCCGGAGTTCAGCCCCAGCATTTT.

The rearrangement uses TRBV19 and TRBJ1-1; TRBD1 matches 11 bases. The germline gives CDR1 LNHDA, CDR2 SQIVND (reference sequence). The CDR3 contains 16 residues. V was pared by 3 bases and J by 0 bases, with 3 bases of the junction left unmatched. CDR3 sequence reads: CASSIRTGGMNTEAFF. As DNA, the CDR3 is TGTGCCAGTAGTATCCGGACAGGGGGCATGAACACTGAAGCTTTCTTT.

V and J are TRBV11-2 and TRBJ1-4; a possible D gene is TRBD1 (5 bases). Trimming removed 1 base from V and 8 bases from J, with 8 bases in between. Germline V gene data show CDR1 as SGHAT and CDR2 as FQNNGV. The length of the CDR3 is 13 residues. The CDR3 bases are TGTGCCAGCAGCTTAGGGGGGGAGGAAAAACTGTTTTTT. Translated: CASSLGGEEKLFF.

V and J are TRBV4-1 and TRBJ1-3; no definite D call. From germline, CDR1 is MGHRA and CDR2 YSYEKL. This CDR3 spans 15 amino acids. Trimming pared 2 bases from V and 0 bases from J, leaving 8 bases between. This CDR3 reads CASSQSVSSGNTIYF. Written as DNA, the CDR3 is TGCGCCAGCAGCCAATCCGTGAGCTCTGGAAACACCATATATTTT.